The clone carrying this T cell receptor (beta chain) was counted ten times or more. What it recognizes is unknown. TCRalpha and TCRbeta libraries used 5'RACE with constant-segment primers and UMIs. One entry per CDR3 protein, called by TCRdb with MiXCR from the 5' RACE reads. Here the sample spans 400,000 to 550,000 distinct CDR3 sequences, more than 20% being singletons. From germline, CDR1 is SEHNR and CDR2 FQNEAQ (reference sequence). The CDR3 loop spans 14 amino acids. With 5 bases clipped from V and 4 bases from J, the junction kept 3 bases outside the gene matches. These data originate in a study of T-cell memory formation after mild COVID-19. Study-wide context: Clustering of TCRs was largely donor specific. Notes on the study in general: CD4/CD8 balance held among clones contracting day 15 to 85, and later expanders leaned CD4+. Pre-infection memory carried some responding clones, suggesting that cross-reactive memory joined.

This sequence was found in an adult woman who had mild COVID-19 (a few samples of this study predate the infection). Cell type and time point are not known. The chain employs TRBV7-9 and TRBJ2-7; 12 nucleotides align to TRBD2. Specimen: PBMCs or a T cell subset sorted from them (not recorded which). Here the CDR3 DNA reads TGTGCCAGCAGCCGGACTAGCGGGACGTACGAGCAGTACTTC. This gives the protein CASSRTSGTYEQYF.